This T cell receptor (beta chain) comes out of a study of Graves' ophthalmopathy and Graves' hyperthyroidism (dated by TCRdb to 2017 to 2018). Background for the entire study: Peripheral blood was collected at initial diagnosis, before any treatment. In total, 120 to 150 blood samples were TCR-sequenced: 40 to 45 ophthalmopathy, some 75 hyperthyroidism and some 17 hyperthyroidism-to-ophthalmopathy patients. To explore V-J signatures that distinguish ophthalmopathy from hyperthyroidism, a discovery set of around 100 patients was enrolled, made up of 40 to 45 with ophthalmopathy and around 57 with stable hyperthyroidism. In several hyperthyroidism patients, the T-cell repertoires found in thyroid tissue were compared with those found in blood. To tell Graves' ophthalmopathy apart from Graves' hyperthyroidism, and to predict which patients would progress to ophthalmopathy, the study relied on TCR beta repertoire signatures. An independent validation cohort was composed of fewer than 20 hyperthyroidism patients and approximately 15 patients who later progressed from hyperthyroidism to ophthalmopathy. The roughly 99 discovery patients were divided at random into training and test sets in a 7:3 ratio. Following sample collection, hyperthyroidism patients were given methimazole at a starting dose of 30 mg daily, and ophthalmopathy patients were given high-dose intravenous methylprednisolone.

Stable hyperthyroidism was defined as no progression to ophthalmopathy within 18 months of follow-up. Patients with hyperthyroidism were aged 18 to 65 years, had been newly diagnosed, and had a disease duration of less than 2 months. Anyone with other autoimmune diseases, uncontrolled infections, pregnancy or lactation was excluded from the study. Diagnosis was based on clinical symptoms, serum thyroxine, TRAb, thyroid ultrasound and orbital computed tomography. Ficoll-Paque density gradient centrifugation was used to isolate PBMCs from approximately 10 ml of fresh peripheral blood. Trizol reagent was used to extract the total RNA, and its quality was then checked on an Agilent 2100 Bioanalyzer. The germline ends are 16 bases apart after V is trimmed by 1 base and J by 1 base. The germline V gene specifies SGHDN as CDR1 and FVKESK as CDR2. From the cysteine through the phenylalanine, the CDR3 covers 17 amino acids. Just CDR3 DNA is preserved here, 51 bases in frame from base 1.

A word on this clonotype: The specificity of this receptor is unknown. No base quality information exists; no much larger clone differs at one position.

Beyond this particular receptor, the publication reports: Sample size was not statistically predetermined, and group allocation was not concealed from the investigators. Most of the expanded thyroid clonotypes with a frequency above 0.001 were also detected in blood, and it was suggested that the thyroid immune response may be reflected by blood repertoires. In validation, the model predicted ophthalmopathy progression with 55% to 71% sensitivity and roughly 78% specificity; 12 predicted patients were CT-confirmed with GO in a median of approximately 6.5 months. The 13-signature model separated ophthalmopathy from stable hyperthyroidism with roughly 90% sensitivity and almost 84% specificity in cross-validation, and 80%/75% in the test set.

For repertoire sequencing, TCR beta CDR3 regions were amplified from RNA transcripts. The first round of RT-PCR was done with HTBI primers and the Qiagen OneStep RT-PCR kit, and was followed by a second round of multiplex PCR, then size selection and purification. The libraries underwent paired-end sequencing with 100 bp reads on an Illumina HiSeq2000. On the study's bioinformatics: Reads were processed with SOAPnuke, discarding reads with adapters, uncalled bases, mean Phred below 15, or no exact constant-primer or identifier match. COPE v1.2.5 was used to merge high-quality paired reads. Each unique nucleotide sequence was defined as a clonotype, and clonotypes were aligned to IMGT TRB V, D and J references with MiTCR v1.1. Only V-J combinations with frequency above 0.0001 were analysed, covering about 99% of repertoires. A TCR clonal expansion and chaos score per V-J combination was defined as the ratio of F50 clonal expansion to chaos observed in the TCRdist matrix. Welch's t-statistics and random forest were used to reduce features to about a dozen V-J combinations, which were fed into a naive Bayes classifier. Thyroid-blood repertoire similarity was quantified with the Morisita-Horn index. In-frame beta chains were kept once TCRdb had trimmed the public reads at Q25 with fastp and called clones with MiXCR. All rows with the same CDR3 protein become a single entry with the most common DNA and genes. The V and J calls follow TCRdb's processing rather than the paper's. The sample contains approximately 410,000 distinct CDR3 sequences, approximately 15% of them found a single time. 5.5% to 7% of the sample belongs to the ten largest clones.

This sequence originates from a woman aged 18-29 years with stable Graves' hyperthyroidism. Donor details come from another sample of the same person, matched by shared clones. The chain couples TRBV14 to TRBJ1-1; the D gene cannot be named for sure. Material for sequencing was peripheral blood. The sequence in DNA is TGTGCCAGCAGCCAAGGTTTGCCTGGAACCGAGAACACTGAAGCTTTCTTT. Translation gives CASSQGLPGTENTEAFF.